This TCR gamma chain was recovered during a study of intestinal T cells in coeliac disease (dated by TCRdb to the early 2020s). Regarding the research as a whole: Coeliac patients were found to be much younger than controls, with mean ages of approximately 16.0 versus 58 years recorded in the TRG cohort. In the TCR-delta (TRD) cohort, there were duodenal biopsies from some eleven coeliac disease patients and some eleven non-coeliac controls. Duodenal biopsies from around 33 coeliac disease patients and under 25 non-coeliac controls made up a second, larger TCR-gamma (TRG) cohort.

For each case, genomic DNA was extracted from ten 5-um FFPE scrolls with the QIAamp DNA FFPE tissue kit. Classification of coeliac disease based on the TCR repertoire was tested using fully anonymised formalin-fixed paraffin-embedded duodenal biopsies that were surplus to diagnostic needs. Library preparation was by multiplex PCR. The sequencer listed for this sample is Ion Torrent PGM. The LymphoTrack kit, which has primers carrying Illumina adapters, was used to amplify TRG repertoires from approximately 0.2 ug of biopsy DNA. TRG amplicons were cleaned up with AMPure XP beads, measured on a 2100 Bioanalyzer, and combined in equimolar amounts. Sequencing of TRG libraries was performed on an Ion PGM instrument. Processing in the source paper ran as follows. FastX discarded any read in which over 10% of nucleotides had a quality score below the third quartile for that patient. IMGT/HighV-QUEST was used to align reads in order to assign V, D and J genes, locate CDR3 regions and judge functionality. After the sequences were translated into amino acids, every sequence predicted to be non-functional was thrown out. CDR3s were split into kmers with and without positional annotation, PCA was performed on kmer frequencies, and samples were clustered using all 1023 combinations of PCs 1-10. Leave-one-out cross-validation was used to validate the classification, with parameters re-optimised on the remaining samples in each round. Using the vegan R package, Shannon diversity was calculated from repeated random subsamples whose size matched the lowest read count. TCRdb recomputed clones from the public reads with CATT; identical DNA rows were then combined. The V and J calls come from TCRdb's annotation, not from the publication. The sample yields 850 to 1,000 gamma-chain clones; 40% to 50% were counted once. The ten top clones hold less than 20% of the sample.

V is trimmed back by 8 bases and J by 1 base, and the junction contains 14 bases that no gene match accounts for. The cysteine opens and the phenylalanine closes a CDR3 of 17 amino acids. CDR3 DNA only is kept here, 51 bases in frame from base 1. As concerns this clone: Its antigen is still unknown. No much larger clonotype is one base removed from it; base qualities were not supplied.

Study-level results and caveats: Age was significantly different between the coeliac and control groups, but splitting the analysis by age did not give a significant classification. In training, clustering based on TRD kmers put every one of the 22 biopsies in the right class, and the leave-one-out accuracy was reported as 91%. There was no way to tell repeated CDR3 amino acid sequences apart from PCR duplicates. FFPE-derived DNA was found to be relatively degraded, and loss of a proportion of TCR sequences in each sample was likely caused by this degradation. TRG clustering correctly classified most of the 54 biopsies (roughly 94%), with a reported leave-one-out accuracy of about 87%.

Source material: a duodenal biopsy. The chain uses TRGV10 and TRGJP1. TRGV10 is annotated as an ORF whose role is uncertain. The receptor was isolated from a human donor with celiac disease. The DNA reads TGTGCTGCGTGGCTAACGAAGGGGGTTACCACTGGTTGGTTCAAGATATTT. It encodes CAAWLTKGVTTGWFKIF.